This is a list of T cell receptor beta chains from one sample in a study of regulatory T cells in long-lasting Graves disease. TCRdb re-derived calls from the multiplex PCR reads in MiXCR, one entry per CDR3 protein. Of roughly 360,000 distinct CDR3 sequences in the sample, roughly 10% were seen once. The data also belong to a second study, concerning T cells in Graves' hyperthyroidism and ophthalmopathy.

The sample here was peripheral blood mononuclear cells (PBMCs), taken at new diagnosis, from a patient treated with antithyroid drugs. Receptor source: a woman aged 18-29 years with Graves disease. CDR3s include the opening cysteine and the closing phenylalanine or tryptophan. The D gene is left open where the match is weak. Clone size, where shown, is once, few, many, or a class for clones that have expanded.

d_call,clone_size,v_call,j_call,cdr3_nt,cdr3_aa
NA,few,TRBV4-1,TRBJ1-2,TGCGCCAGCAGCCAAGAAGCCAGCCACTATGGCTACACCTTC,CASSQEASHYGYTF
NA,many,TRBV11-3,TRBJ1-1,TGTGCCAGCAGCTCGGGACTGTACACTGAAGCTTTCTTT,CASSSGLYTEAFF
NA,few,TRBV5-1,TRBJ2-7,TGCGCCAGCAGCCGTACCCTAGTGGGATTGCAGTACTTC,CASSRTLVGLQYF
TRBD2,NA,TRBV12-5,TRBJ2-1,TGTGCTAGTGGTTTGGTACTTAGCGGGAGTGCGTACAATGAGCAGTTCTTC,CASGLVLSGSAYNEQFF
TRBD2,many,TRBV24-1,TRBJ2-1,TGTGCCACCAGTGATTTGTCCCCCTCCCTAGCGGGAGGGTACAATGAGCAGTTCTTC,CATSDLSPSLAGGYNEQFF
NA,many,TRBV3-1,TRBJ2-3,TGTGCCAGCAGCCAAGAATTTGAGAGAAGCACAGATACGCAGTATTTT,CASSQEFERSTDTQYF
NA,few,TRBV20-1,TRBJ2-1,TGCAGTGCTAGAGATGGGTTGAAGGACAATGAGCAGTTCTTC,CSARDGLKDNEQFF
TRBD1,many,TRBV18,TRBJ1-6,TGTGCCAGCTCACCCGACAGGGGAGCCCTCCACTTT,CASSPDRGALHF
NA,few,TRBV20-1,TRBJ2-5,TGCAGTGCTAGAGGGGACTACCAAGAGACCCAGTACTTC,CSARGDYQETQYF
NA,many,TRBV15,TRBJ1-2,TGTGCCACCAGCAGAGAGGCAGTAGACTATGGCTACACCTTC,CATSREAVDYGYTF
NA,many,TRBV28,TRBJ2-3,TGTGCCAGCATCCTTTCAGGGGGCACAGATACGCAGTATTTT,CASILSGGTDTQYF
TRBD2,NA,TRBV4-1,TRBJ2-5,TGCGCCAGCAGCCAAGGTAGACTAGCGGGGGAGCTCCGGAGGACCCAGTACTTC,CASSQGRLAGELRRTQYF
NA,many,TRBV28,TRBJ1-1,TGTGCCAGCAGTTCGATTGAATGGACCGAGATATTT,CASSSIEWTEIF
NA,NA,TRBV12-3/TRBV12-4,TRBJ2-1,TGTGCCACTTTACAGGACACGGTAAATGAGCAGTTCTTC,CATLQDTVNEQFF
TRBD1,NA,TRBV6-1,TRBJ1-3,TGTGCCAGCAGTGCCGGGACAGGGTCGGGAAACACCATATATTTT,CASSAGTGSGNTIYF
NA,NA,TRBV24-1,TRBJ2-1,TGTGCCACCGCAGACTTCGACGGGACAAAAGGCTACAATGAGCAGTTCTTC,CATADFDGTKGYNEQFF
NA,many,TRBV20-1,TRBJ1-4,TGCAGTGCTAGAATCCGGATCGGGGATGAAAAACTGTTTTTT,CSARIRIGDEKLFF
NA,NA,TRBV7-8,TRBJ2-2,TGTGCCAGCAGCTTGAGGGGTGGGACCGGGGAGCTGTTTTTT,CASSLRGGTGELFF
TRBD1,NA,TRBV12-3/TRBV12-4,TRBJ1-2,TGTGCCAGCAGTCCACAACGGACAGGGATTGGTGGCTACACCTTC,CASSPQRTGIGGYTF
NA,many,TRBV20-1,TRBJ1-4,TGCAGTGCCAACTACGAAGGCACGGCCCCGAAGGGTCAACTGTTTTTT,CSANYEGTAPKGQLFF
TRBD2,NA,TRBV14,TRBJ2-7,TGTGCCAGCAGCCAAGGCGTAGCGGGATTCCTTCACTTC,CASSQGVAGFLHF
TRBD1,few,TRBV7-3,TRBJ2-1,TGTGCCAGCAGCTCCATGACAGGGGTATTTAGGAATGAGCAGTTCTTC,CASSSMTGVFRNEQFF
TRBD2,many,TRBV11-2,TRBJ2-1,TGTGCCACCCTCCCGACCTGGGCTAGCGGGAGGCATTCGGGGAACAATGAGCAGTTCTTC,CATLPTWASGRHSGNNEQFF
NA,NA,TRBV7-2,TRBJ1-2,TGTGCCAGCAGCCTCAAGGGGGACCTCGGGTACACCTTC,CASSLKGDLGYTF
NA,many,TRBV29-1,TRBJ2-7,TGCAGCGTTGGGGGCGCCTACGAGCAGTACTTC,CSVGGAYEQYF
NA,NA,TRBV29-1,TRBJ1-1,TGCAGCGTTGAAAAGGGGAACACTGAAGCTTTCTTT,CSVEKGNTEAFF
TRBD2,many,TRBV12-5,TRBJ2-3,TGTGCTAGTGGTTTGGTACTCCTTAGGGGGACTAGCGCACCTAGCACAGATACGCAGTATTTT,CASGLVLLRGTSAPSTDTQYF
NA,many,TRBV12-3/TRBV12-4,TRBJ2-7,TGTGCCAGCAGTTTAGTACAGGTAGTTAGCGAGCAGTACTTC,CASSLVQVVSEQYF
NA,many,TRBV6-1,TRBJ1-5,TGTGCCAGCAGCCTGGAAAACCTTAGCAATCAGCCCCAGCATTTT,CASSLENLSNQPQHF
NA,many,TRBV7-9,TRBJ2-1,TGTGCCAGCAGCTTAGACGTGACAGCTTACAATGAGCAGTTCTTC,CASSLDVTAYNEQFF
TRBD2,many,TRBV20-1,TRBJ2-1,TGCAGTGCTAGCACGGGACTAGTCAAGGATGAGCAGTTCTTC,CSASTGLVKDEQFF
NA,NA,TRBV3-1,TRBJ2-7,TGTGCCAGCAGCCAACTTCCCGGAGGGTCTAATATCTACGAGCAGTACTTC,CASSQLPGGSNIYEQYF
NA,many,TRBV7-2,TRBJ1-2,TGTGCCAGCACCCCGCCGTTGGTCTATGGCTACACCTTC,CASTPPLVYGYTF
TRBD2,many,TRBV12-3/TRBV12-4,TRBJ2-7,TGTGCCAGCAGATACGGACTAGCGGGAGTTGCCGAGCAGTACTTC,CASRYGLAGVAEQYF
NA,many,TRBV28,TRBJ2-1,TGTGCCAGCAATCACCAGGGTGACTCCTACAATGAGCAGTTCTTC,CASNHQGDSYNEQFF
TRBD2,many,TRBV12-3/TRBV12-4,TRBJ2-1,TGTGCCAGCAGTTTATTGGCTAGCGGGAGGTCGGAGCAGTTCTTC,CASSLLASGRSEQFF
NA,many,TRBV11-2,TRBJ2-3,TGTGCCAGCAGCTTAGGAGGGGGAAGGGGAGATACGCAGTATTTT,CASSLGGGRGDTQYF
NA,few,TRBV28,TRBJ1-1,TGTGCCAGCACCCTTGGGGGGCGGTTCACTGAAGCTTTCTTT,CASTLGGRFTEAFF
NA,many,TRBV5-1,TRBJ1-1,TGCGCCAGCAGCTTGGGTCTCGGGACGGCGGACGCTGAAGCTTTCTTT,CASSLGLGTADAEAFF
NA,many,TRBV29-1,TRBJ1-1,TGCAGCGTGGGCCGCCAGGACAGAATTGTTGAAGCTTTCTTT,CSVGRQDRIVEAFF
NA,many,TRBV11-2,TRBJ1-2,TGTGCCAGCAGCCACAGCAGACGGGGCCTCTATGGCTACACCTTC,CASSHSRRGLYGYTF
NA,NA,TRBV12-3/TRBV12-4,TRBJ2-1,TGTGCCAGCATCTCTACCCCCGCGACAGGCAACAATGAGCGGTTCTTC,CASISTPATGNNERFF
NA,few,TRBV12-3/TRBV12-4,TRBJ1-4,TGTGCCAGCAGTGTCGGGCCGGGGGGCGAAAAACTGTTTTTT,CASSVGPGGEKLFF
NA,NA,TRBV5-1,TRBJ2-2,TGCGCCAGCAGCTTCACGTCTCCCGCAGGGATCCGAATCCTCGAGCCGAACACCGGGGAGCTGTTTTTT,CASSFTSPAGIRILEPNTGELFF
NA,NA,TRBV7-9,TRBJ2-3,TGTGCCAGCAGCCCCCCGAGGTTAGGGCCAGGCACAGATACGCAGTATTTT,CASSPPRLGPGTDTQYF
TRBD1,few,TRBV4-1,TRBJ1-2,TGCGCCAGCAGCCAAGGTCGCTACTTTCTAGGGTCTCGACAGGGCACTCATGGCTACACCTTC,CASSQGRYFLGSRQGTHGYTF